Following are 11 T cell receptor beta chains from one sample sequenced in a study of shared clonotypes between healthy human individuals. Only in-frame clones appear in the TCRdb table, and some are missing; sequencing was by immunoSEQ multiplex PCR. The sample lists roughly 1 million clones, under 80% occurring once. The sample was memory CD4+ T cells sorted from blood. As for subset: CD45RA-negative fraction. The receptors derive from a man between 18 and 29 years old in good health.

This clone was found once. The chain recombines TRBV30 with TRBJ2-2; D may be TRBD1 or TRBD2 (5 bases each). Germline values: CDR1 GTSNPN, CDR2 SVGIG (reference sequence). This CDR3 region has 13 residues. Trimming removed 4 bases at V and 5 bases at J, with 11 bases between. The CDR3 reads CAWTGWRTGELFF. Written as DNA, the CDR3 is TGTGCCTGGACAGGGTGGAGGACCGGGGAGCTGTTTTTT.

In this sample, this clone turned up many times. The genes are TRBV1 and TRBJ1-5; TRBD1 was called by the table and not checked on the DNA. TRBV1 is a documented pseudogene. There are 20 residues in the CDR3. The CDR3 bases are TGCACCAGCAGCCAAGACCCCGTCACAGGGAAAATAAGGGGGAATCAGCCCCAGCATTTT. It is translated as CTSSQDPVTGKIRGNQPQHF.

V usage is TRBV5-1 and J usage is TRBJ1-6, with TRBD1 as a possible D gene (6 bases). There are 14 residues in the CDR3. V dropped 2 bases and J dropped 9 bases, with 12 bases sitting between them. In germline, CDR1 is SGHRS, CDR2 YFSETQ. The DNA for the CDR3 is TGCGCCAGCAGCTTACAGGGTACGGCTTCACCCCTCCACTTT. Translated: CASSLQGTASPLHF.

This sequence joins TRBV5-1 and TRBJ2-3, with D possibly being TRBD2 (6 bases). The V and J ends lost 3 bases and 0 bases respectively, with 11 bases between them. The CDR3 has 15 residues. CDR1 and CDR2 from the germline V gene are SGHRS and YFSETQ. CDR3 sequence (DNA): TGCGCCAGCAGCTCCTGGACTACTAGCACAGATACGCAGTATTTT. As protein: CASSSWTTSTDTQYF.

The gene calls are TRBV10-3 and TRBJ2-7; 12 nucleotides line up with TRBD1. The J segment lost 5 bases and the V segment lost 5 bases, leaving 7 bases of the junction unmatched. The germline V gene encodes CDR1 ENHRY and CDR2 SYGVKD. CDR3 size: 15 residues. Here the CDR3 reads CAISSGGTGGDEQYF. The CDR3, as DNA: TGTGCCATCAGTTCGGGTGGGACAGGGGGCGACGAGCAGTACTTC.

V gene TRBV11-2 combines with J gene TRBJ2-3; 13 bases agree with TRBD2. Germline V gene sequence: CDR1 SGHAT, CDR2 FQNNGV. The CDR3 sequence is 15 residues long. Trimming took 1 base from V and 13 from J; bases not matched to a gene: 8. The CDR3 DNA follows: TGTGCCAGCAGCTTAGTGGGGACTAGCGGGACGTCTGAGTATTTT. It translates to CASSLVGTSGTSEYF.

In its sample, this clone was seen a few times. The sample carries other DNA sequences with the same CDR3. CDR3 coding DNA: TGTGCCAGCAGTTCCTCCTACGAGCAGTACTTC. Its protein is CASSSSYEQYF. The chain uses TRBV27 and TRBJ2-7; D gene ambiguous. The CDR3 is 11 residues long. CDR1 is MNHEY, CDR2 SMNVEV, per germline (reference sequence). Trimming removed 4 bases at V and 0 bases at J, with 1 base between.

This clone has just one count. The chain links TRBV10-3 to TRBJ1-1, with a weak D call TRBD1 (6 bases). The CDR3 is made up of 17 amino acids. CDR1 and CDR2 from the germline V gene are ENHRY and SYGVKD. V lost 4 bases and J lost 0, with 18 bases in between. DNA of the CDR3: TGTGCCATCAGTGTGGGACAACTCAGGGATCTGAACACTGAAGCTTTCTTT. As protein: CAISVGQLRDLNTEAFF.

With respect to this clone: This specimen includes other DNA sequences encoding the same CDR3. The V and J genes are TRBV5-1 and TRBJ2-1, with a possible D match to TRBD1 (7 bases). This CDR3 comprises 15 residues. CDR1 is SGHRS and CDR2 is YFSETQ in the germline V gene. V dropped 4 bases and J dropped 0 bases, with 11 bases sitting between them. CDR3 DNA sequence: TGCGCCAGCAGCCCAGGGGGGTTCTCCTACAATGAGCAGTTCTTC. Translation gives CASSPGGFSYNEQFF.

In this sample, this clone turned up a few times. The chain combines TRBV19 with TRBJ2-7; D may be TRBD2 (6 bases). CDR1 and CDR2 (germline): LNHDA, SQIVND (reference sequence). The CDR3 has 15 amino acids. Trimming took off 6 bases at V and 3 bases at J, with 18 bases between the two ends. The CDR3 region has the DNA TGTGCCAGTAGAAATTACCGGGACTCTGGCTACGAGCAGTACTTC. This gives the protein CASRNYRDSGYEQYF. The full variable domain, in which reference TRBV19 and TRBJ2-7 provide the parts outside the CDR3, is DGGITQSPKYLFRKEGQNVTLSCEQNLNHDAMYWYRQDPGQGLRLIYYSQIVNDFQKGDIAEGYSVSREKKESFPLTVTSAQKNPTAFYLCASRNYRDSGYEQYFGPGTRLTVT.

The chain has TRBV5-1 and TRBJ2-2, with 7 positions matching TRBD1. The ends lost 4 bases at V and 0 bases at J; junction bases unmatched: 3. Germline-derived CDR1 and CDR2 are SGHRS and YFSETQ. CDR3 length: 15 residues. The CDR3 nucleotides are TGCGCCAGCAGCAAGGGGACAGCGAACACCGGGGAGCTGTTTTTT. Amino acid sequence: CASSKGTANTGELFF. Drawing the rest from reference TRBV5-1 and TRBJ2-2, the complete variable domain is KAGVTQTPRYLIKTRGQQVTLSCSPISGHRSVSWYQQTPGQGLQFLFEYFSETQRNKGNFPGRFSGRQFSNSRSEMNVSTLELGDSALYLCASSKGTANTGELFFGEGSRLTVL.